This T cell receptor beta chain came from a study of post-analysis software for immune sequencing data. Unique molecular identifiers had been added to the TCR beta cDNA libraries. MiXCR, run by TCRdb on the PCR reads, gives a single entry per CDR3 protein. The sample holds about 200,000 distinct CDR3 sequences, over 25% seen once. Trimming left V 2 bases short and J 4 bases short, with 21 bases between. There are 17 residues in the CDR3. Germline V gene lookup returns CDR1 MGHRA and CDR2 YSYEKL. Study findings and constraints: Batch-matched samples strongly co-clustered by F measure. TRBV5-6, TRBV5-1 and TRBV20-1 were among roughly 5 TRBV segments more frequent in patients than controls.

To note about this clonotype: What it recognizes is unknown.

The chain employs TRBV4-1 and TRBJ2-7; D possibly corresponds to TRBD1 (5 bases). Material: blood. The source is a girl younger than 18 with multiple sclerosis. CDR3 nucleotides: TGCGCCAGCAGCCAAATTGGAAGGGGTCAGGGTTCGTACGAGCAGTACTTC. The encoded protein is CASSQIGRGQGSYEQYF.